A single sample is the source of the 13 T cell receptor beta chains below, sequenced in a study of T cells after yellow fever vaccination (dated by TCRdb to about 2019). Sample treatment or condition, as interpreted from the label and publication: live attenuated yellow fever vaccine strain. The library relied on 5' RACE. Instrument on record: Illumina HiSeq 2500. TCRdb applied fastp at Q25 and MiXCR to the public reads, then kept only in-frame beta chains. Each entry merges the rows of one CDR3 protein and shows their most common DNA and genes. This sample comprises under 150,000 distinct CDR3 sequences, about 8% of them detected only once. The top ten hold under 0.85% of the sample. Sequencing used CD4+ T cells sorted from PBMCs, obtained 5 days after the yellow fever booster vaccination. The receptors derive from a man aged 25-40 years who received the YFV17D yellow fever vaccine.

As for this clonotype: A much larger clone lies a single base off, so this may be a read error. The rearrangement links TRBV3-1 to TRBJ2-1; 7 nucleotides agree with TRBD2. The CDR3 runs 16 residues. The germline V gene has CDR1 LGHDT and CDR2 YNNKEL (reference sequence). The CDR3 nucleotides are TGTGCCAGCAGCCTTTACAGCGGGGAGTTCCACAATCAGCAGTTCTTC. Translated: CASSLYSGEFHNQQFF.

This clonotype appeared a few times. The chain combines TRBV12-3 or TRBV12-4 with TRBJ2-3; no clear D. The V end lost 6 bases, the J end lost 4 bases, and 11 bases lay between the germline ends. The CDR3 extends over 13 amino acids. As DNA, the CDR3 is TGTGCCAGCAGCAAGGGCCCTTCAGATACGCAGTATTTT. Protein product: CASSKGPSDTQYF.

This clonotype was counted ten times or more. CDR3 region: CSALRGEQYF. In DNA form, the CDR3 reads TGCAGTGCTCTCCGGGGCGAGCAGTACTTC. The chain couples TRBV20-1 to TRBJ2-7; D may be TRBD2 (5 bases). Germline V lookup: CDR1 DFQATT, CDR2 SNEGSKA (reference sequence). V was clipped by 5 bases and J by 6 bases, with 8 bases between them. This CDR3 comprises 10 residues.

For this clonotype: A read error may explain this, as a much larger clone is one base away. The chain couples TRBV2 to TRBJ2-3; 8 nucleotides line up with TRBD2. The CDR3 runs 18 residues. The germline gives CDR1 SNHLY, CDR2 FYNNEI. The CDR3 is CPSRTLPAGGLSTDTQYF. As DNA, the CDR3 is TGTCCCAGCAGGACTCTCCCTGCGGGAGGATTAAGCACAGATACGCAGTATTTT. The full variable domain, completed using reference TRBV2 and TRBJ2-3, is EPEVTQTPSHQVTQMGQEVILRCVPISNHLYFYWYRQILGQKVEFLVSFYNNEISEKSEIFDDQFSVERPDGSNFTLKIRSTKLEDSAMYFCPSRTLPAGGLSTDTQYFGPGTRLTVL.

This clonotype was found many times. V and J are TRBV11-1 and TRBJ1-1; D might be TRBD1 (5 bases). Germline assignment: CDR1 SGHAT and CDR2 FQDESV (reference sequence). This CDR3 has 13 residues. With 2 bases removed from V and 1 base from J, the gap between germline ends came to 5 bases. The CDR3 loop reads CASSLTGNTEAFF. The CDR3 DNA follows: TGTGCCAGCAGCTTAACAGGGAACACTGAAGCTTTCTTT.

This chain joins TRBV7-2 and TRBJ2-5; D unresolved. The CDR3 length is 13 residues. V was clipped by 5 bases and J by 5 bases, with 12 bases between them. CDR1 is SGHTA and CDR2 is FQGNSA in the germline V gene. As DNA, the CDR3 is TGTGCCAGCAGCCCACAGATTGCGGAGACCCAGTACTTC. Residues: CASSPQIAETQYF. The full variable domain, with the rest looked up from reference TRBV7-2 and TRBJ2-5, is GAGVSQSPSNKVTEKGKDVELRCDPISGHTALYWYRQSLGQGLEFLIYFQGNSAPDKSGLPSDRFSAERTGGSVSTLTIQRTQQEDSAVYLCASSPQIAETQYFGPGTRLLVL.

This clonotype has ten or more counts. The CDR3 region is CSARAPGLGVEDTQYF. The CDR3 DNA reads TGCAGCGCCCGGGCTCCAGGGTTGGGCGTGGAAGATACGCAGTATTTT. The V and J genes are TRBV29-1 and TRBJ2-3; a weak D match, TRBD1 (5 bases). V shed 7 bases and J shed 5 bases, with 25 bases lying between them. This CDR3 is built from 16 residues. Germline V CDR1 and CDR2: SQVTM, ANQGSEA.

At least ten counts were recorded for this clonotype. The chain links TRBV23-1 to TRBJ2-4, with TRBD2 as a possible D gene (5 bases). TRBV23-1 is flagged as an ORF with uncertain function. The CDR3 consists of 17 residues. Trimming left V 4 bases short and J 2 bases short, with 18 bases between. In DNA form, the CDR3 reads TGCGCCAGCAGTCGAGAGGGAGAAGAGGAGTCCAAAAACATTCAGTACTTC. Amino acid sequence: CASSREGEEESKNIQYF.

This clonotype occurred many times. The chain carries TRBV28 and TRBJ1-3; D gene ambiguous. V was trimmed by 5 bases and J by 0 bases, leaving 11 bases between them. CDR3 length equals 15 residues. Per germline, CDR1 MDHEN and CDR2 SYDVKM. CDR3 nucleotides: TGTGCCAGCAGTGATCCTCGGTACTCTGGAAACACCATATATTTT. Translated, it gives CASSDPRYSGNTIYF.

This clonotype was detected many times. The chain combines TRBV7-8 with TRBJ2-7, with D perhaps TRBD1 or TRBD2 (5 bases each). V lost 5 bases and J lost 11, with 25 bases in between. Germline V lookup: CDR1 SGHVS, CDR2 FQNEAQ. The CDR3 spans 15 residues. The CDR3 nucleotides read TGTGCCAGCAGCCTCTCCAAAGCCCAGGGTGGAGGAAAGTACTTC. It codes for CASSLSKAQGGGKYF.

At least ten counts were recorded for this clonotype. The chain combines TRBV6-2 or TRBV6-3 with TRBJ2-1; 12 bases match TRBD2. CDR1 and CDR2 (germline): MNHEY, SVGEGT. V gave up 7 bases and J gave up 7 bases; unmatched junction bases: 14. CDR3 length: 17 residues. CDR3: CASTHRTFGLAGNEQFF. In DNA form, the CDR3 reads TGTGCCAGCACCCATCGGACCTTCGGACTAGCGGGGAATGAGCAGTTCTTC.

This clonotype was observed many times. The CDR3 protein is CASSPTGRSETQYF. CDR3 in DNA: TGTGCCAGCTCACCAACGGGGAGGTCAGAGACCCAGTACTTC. The chain uses TRBV18 and TRBJ2-5, with D possibly TRBD2 on 6 matching bases. Germline V gives CDR1 KGHSH, CDR2 LQKENI. V gave up 2 bases and J gave up 4 bases, with 11 bases separating them. This CDR3 is built from 14 residues.

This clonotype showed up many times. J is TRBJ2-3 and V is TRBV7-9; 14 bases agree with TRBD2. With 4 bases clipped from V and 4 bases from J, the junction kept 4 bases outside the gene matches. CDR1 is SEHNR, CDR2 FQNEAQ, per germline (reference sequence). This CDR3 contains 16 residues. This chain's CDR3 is CASSSGLAGEADTQYF. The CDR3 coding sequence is TGTGCCAGCAGCTCGGGACTAGCGGGAGAGGCAGATACGCAGTATTTT.